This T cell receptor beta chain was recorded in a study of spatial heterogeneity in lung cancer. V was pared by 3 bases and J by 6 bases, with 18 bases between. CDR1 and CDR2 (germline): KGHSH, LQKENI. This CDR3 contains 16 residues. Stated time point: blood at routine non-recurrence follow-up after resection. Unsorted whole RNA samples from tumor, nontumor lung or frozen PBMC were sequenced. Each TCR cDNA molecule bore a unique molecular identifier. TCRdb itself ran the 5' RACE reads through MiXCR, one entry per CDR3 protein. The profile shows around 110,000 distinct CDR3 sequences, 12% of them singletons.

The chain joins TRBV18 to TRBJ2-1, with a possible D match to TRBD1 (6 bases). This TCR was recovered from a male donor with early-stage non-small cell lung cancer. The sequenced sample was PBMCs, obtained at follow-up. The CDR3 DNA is TGTGCCAGCTCACCTCCTGGACAGTCCTGGGGCAATGAGCAGTTCTTC. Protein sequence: CASSPPGQSWGNEQFF.